This is a list of T cell receptor beta chains from one sample in a study of T-cell memory formation after mild COVID-19. One entry per CDR3 protein, called by TCRdb with MiXCR from the 5' RACE reads. This repertoire shows 250,000 to 300,000 distinct CDR3 sequences, approximately 8.4% found once; its top ten account for about 20%. Sequencing used PBMCs or a T cell subset sorted from them (not recorded which). All receptors come from a man aged 18 to 29 who had mild COVID-19 (a few samples of this study predate the infection). Cell type and time point are not known. The CDR3 runs from the conserved cysteine through the conserved F or W. The order of the fields is D gene, V gene, clone size, J gene, CDR3 DNA, CDR3 protein. A D gene is named only where the DNA matches it firmly. A row's size may be missing; if present it is once, few, many or a size class.

NA	TRBV20-1	few	TRBJ2-5	TGCAGTGCTAGAGTAGGCCTTAGCCAAGAGACCCAGTACTTC	CSARVGLSQETQYF
TRBD2	TRBV5-1	few	TRBJ2-7	TGCGCCAGCAGCTTGGCCGGAGCGGGGGGCCCCTCCTACGAGCAGTACTTC	CASSLAGAGGPSYEQYF
NA	TRBV12-3/TRBV12-4	many	TRBJ2-1	TGTGCCAGCAGCCGGGGACCCTACAATGAGCAGTTCTTC	CASSRGPYNEQFF
NA	TRBV9	many	TRBJ2-1	TGTGCCAGCAGTGAGGGACTTTTTGCCTACAATGAGCAGTTCTTC	CASSEGLFAYNEQFF
NA	TRBV9	NA	TRBJ2-3	TGTGCCAGCAGCGTAGTAGGGTCCGGGACAGATACGCAGTATTTT	CASSVVGSGTDTQYF
TRBD1	TRBV20-1	many	TRBJ2-5	TGCAGTGCCGCCCGACAGGGGTTAACAGAGACCCAGTACTTC	CSAARQGLTETQYF
NA	TRBV20-1	few	TRBJ1-5	TGCAGTGCTAGAGATCCGTCGACACGTAATCAGCCCCAGCATTTT	CSARDPSTRNQPQHF
TRBD1	TRBV29-1	many	TRBJ2-7	TGCAGCGTTTTCCGGGACAGTCACGAGCAGTACTTC	CSVFRDSHEQYF
TRBD1	TRBV10-3	many	TRBJ1-3	TGTGCCACCGGGGGACAGGTCGGGTCGGCTGGAAACACCATATATTTT	CATGGQVGSAGNTIYF
NA	TRBV6-5	few	TRBJ2-2	TGTGCCAGCAGTTACGACGGCGGGATTGCCGGGGAGCTGTTTTTT	CASSYDGGIAGELFF
NA	TRBV6-5	few	TRBJ2-3	TGTGCCAGCAGTTACGGGTGGGATACGCAGTATTTT	CASSYGWDTQYF
TRBD2	TRBV24-1	NA	TRBJ2-5	TGTGCCACCAGTGATTTCCGGGGGGTCCAAGAGACCCAGTACTTC	CATSDFRGVQETQYF
NA	TRBV4-3	many	TRBJ2-3	TGCGCCAGCAGCAATGGAGGCGGGTCCCAGAATACGCAGTATTTT	CASSNGGGSQNTQYF
TRBD1	TRBV13	few	TRBJ1-1	TGTGCCAGCAGCTTAGATTTGGGACAGGGGATACACACTGAAGCTTTCTTT	CASSLDLGQGIHTEAFF
TRBD1	TRBV6-1	many	TRBJ1-1	TGTGCCACCCGCGGGACAGGGTTTAACACTGAAGCTTTCTTT	CATRGTGFNTEAFF
NA	TRBV2	few	TRBJ2-2	TGTGCCAGCAGTATTGACACCCGATTCGGCACCGGGGAGCTGTTTTTT	CASSIDTRFGTGELFF
NA	TRBV12-3/TRBV12-4	few	TRBJ1-1	TGTGCCAGCAGTTTAGGGCCGGACGGTGAAGCTTTCTTT	CASSLGPDGEAFF
TRBD1	TRBV6-1	NA	TRBJ2-5	TGTGCCAGCAGTGATTGGGGACAGAACAAAGAGACCCAGTACTTC	CASSDWGQNKETQYF
NA	TRBV5-1	many	TRBJ1-1	TGCGCCAGCAGCTTGGCCGGGCTGCACACTGAAGCTTTCTTT	CASSLAGLHTEAFF
NA	TRBV5-1	many	TRBJ2-5	TGCGCCAGCAGCTTGCAGGCAGCACCTCAAGAGACCCAGTACTTC	CASSLQAAPQETQYF
NA	TRBV2	few	TRBJ1-1	TGTGCCAGCAGTGGGGGTGCGGCGAACACTGAAGCTTTCTTT	CASSGGAANTEAFF
NA	TRBV12-3/TRBV12-4	NA	TRBJ2-1	TGTGCCAGCGCCACGGACTACAATGAGCAGTTCTTC	CASATDYNEQFF
NA	TRBV20-1	few	TRBJ1-1	TGCAGTGCTAGTCGGTCAGAGAACACTGAAGCTTTCTTT	CSASRSENTEAFF
NA	TRBV11-2	NA	TRBJ2-6	TGTGCCAGCAGTCCCTACATCTCTGGGGCCAACGTCCTGACTTTC	CASSPYISGANVLTF
NA	TRBV21-1	NA	TRBJ1-5	TGTGCCAGCAGCAAAGGGGGGGACAGAGATAATCAGCCCCAGCATTTT	CASSKGGDRDNQPQHF
TRBD1	TRBV5-1	NA	TRBJ1-1	TGCGCCAGCAGCTTAGGGACAGGATCCTTCTGGTCTGAAGCTTTCTTT	CASSLGTGSFWSEAFF
NA	TRBV4-2	NA	TRBJ2-5	TGTGCCAGCAGCCAAGTCGACCGCCACCAGACCCAGTACTTC	CASSQVDRHQTQYF
TRBD1	TRBV20-1	NA	TRBJ1-4	TGCAGTGCGCACAGGGGGCAATGGGAAAAACTGTTTTTT	CSAHRGQWEKLFF
TRBD2	TRBV20-1	many	TRBJ2-3	TGCAGTGCTCATTCTGCGGGGGGAGGAACAGATACGCAGTATTTT	CSAHSAGGGTDTQYF
NA	TRBV11-2	NA	TRBJ2-3	TGTGCCAGCAGCTTGGAATTTACAGGGAGCGCCGATACGCAGTATTTT	CASSLEFTGSADTQYF
NA	TRBV7-9	few	TRBJ2-5	TGTGCCAGTCTGGGGGAAAAGACCCAGTACTTC	CASLGEKTQYF
TRBD1	TRBV27	NA	TRBJ1-1	TGTGCCAGCAGCCACGCGACCGGACAGGGAGGGACTGAAGCTTTCTTT	CASSHATGQGGTEAFF
NA	TRBV12-5	many	TRBJ1-2	TGTGCTAGTGGTTTGGAGACAGGAGACTCCTATGGCTACACCTTC	CASGLETGDSYGYTF
NA	TRBV21-1	NA	TRBJ2-3	TGTGCCAGCAGCAAGACTAGCGGGGGGGCCGGGGTGAGACCAAGCACAGATACGCAGTATTTT	CASSKTSGGAGVRPSTDTQYF
NA	TRBV11-3	NA	TRBJ2-1	TGTGCCAGCAGCCCCCGACTGTCGGGATTAGGCAATGAGCAGTTCTTC	CASSPRLSGLGNEQFF
NA	TRBV2	few	TRBJ2-3	TGTGCCAACCGGGGCTCTTTCACAGATACGCAGTATTTT	CANRGSFTDTQYF
TRBD1	TRBV6-5	NA	TRBJ1-2	TGTGCCAGCAGGAGGGACAGGGGGCTCGGCTACACCTTC	CASRRDRGLGYTF
NA	TRBV30	NA	TRBJ1-5	TGTGCCTGGAGTCGGGGGAGCCGTCAGCCCCAGCATTTT	CAWSRGSRQPQHF
TRBD1	TRBV6-5	many	TRBJ2-1	TGTGCCAGCAGTAGAGGACAGGGCAATGAGCAGTTCTTC	CASSRGQGNEQFF
NA	TRBV15	NA	TRBJ2-3	TGTGCCACCAGCAGACCGGGGGGCACAGATACGCAGTATTTT	CATSRPGGTDTQYF